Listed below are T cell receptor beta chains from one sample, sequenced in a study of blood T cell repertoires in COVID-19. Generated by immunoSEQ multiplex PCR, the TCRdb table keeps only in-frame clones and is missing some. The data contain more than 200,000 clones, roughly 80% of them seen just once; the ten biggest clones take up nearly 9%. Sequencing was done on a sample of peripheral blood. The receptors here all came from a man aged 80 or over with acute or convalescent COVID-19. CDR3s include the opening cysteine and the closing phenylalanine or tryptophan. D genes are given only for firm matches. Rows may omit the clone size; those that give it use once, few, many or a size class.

TGTGCCAGCAGCATTCCGGGACATGGCTACGAGCAGTACTTC | CASSIPGHGYEQYF | TRBJ2-7 | TRBV5-4 | - | -
TGTGCCAGCAGCCTAACCCGCGGGACAGGGGATAACACAGATACGCAGTATTTT | CASSLTRGTGDNTDTQYF | TRBJ2-3 | TRBV25-1 | - | TRBD1
TGTGCCAGCAGTTGGACAGTTACCTACGAGCAGTACTTC | CASSWTVTYEQYF | TRBJ2-7 | TRBV6-5 | many | -
TGTGCCACCAGCAGAGGATTCAGGGTTGGGAACACTGAAGCTTTCTTT | CATSRGFRVGNTEAFF | TRBJ1-1 | TRBV15 | - | -
TGTGCCAGCAGTTTAATAGACAGATTCTACGAGCAGTACTTC | CASSLIDRFYEQYF | TRBJ2-7 | TRBV27 | - | -
TGCGCCAGCAGCTCCCGGACAGGGGGCACCGGGGAGCTGTTTTTT | CASSSRTGGTGELFF | TRBJ2-2 | TRBV5-1 | - | TRBD1
TGTGCCAGCTCGAAAATGACTCCAGACCGCTACAATGAGCAGTTCTTC | CASSKMTPDRYNEQFF | TRBJ2-1 | TRBV18 | - | -
TGTGCCAGCAGCCGGGGAGGAGGCGGGAGGGTAAAAGATACGCAGTATTTT | CASSRGGGGRVKDTQYF | TRBJ2-3 | TRBV5-6 | - | TRBD2
TGTGCCAGTACCCTACGGGGCAGGGGTAGCAATCAGCCCCAGCATTTT | CASTLRGRGSNQPQHF | TRBJ1-5 | TRBV19 | - | -
TGTGCCAGCAGCCGGGGGGTCCTTAATGAAAAACTGTTTTTT | CASSRGVLNEKLFF | TRBJ1-4 | TRBV12-1 | - | -
TGTGCCGGCAGGGAAGGGACAGGGGGCAGATCACCCCTCCACTTT | CAGREGTGGRSPLHF | TRBJ1-6 | TRBV6-1 | - | TRBD1
TGTGCCAGCAGCTTTGGGGACACCGAAAATCAGCCCCAGCATTTT | CASSFGDTENQPQHF | TRBJ1-5 | TRBV7-9 | - | -
TGTGCCAGCAGTGAAATATCTAGCGGGAGGCCCCTCCGAGAGACCCAGTACTTC | CASSEISSGRPLRETQYF | TRBJ2-5 | TRBV6-1 | - | TRBD2
TGTGCCATCAGTGGCGCGGTTTTAAACACCGGGGAGCTGTTTTTT | CAISGAVLNTGELFF | TRBJ2-2 | TRBV10-3 | once | -
TGTGCCAGCAGCTTCAGCGGGGGGGCCCACAATGAGCAGTTCTTC | CASSFSGGAHNEQFF | TRBJ2-1 | TRBV7-2 | - | TRBD2
TGTGCCAGCAGCCACCCAACTTCCAGGGGCACTGAAGCTTTCTTT | CASSHPTSRGTEAFF | TRBJ1-1 | TRBV5-4 | once | -
TGCGCCAGCAGCCAAGAAGTTCAGAGGCCCTATGGCTACACCTTC | CASSQEVQRPYGYTF | TRBJ1-2 | TRBV4-1 | - | -
TGTGCCAGCAGCTTACGGCAGGTGGAGACCCAGTACTTC | CASSLRQVETQYF | TRBJ2-5 | TRBV7-9 | - | -
TGTGCCAGCAGTGAAGACGGGTTTCAGCCCCAGCATTTT | CASSEDGFQPQHF | TRBJ1-5 | TRBV6-1 | - | -
TGTGCCAGCAGTGAAGACAGATACTATGGCTACACCTTC | CASSEDRYYGYTF | TRBJ1-2 | TRBV6-1 | - | -
TGTGCTAGTGGTCCGGGGACTAGCGGGACGGCAGATACGCAGTATTTT | CASGPGTSGTADTQYF | TRBJ2-3 | TRBV12-5 | - | TRBD2
TGTGCCAGCAGCCCTACAGGGTTCGGCAATCAGCCCCAGCATTTT | CASSPTGFGNQPQHF | TRBJ1-5 | TRBV7-9 | once | -
TGTGCCAGCAGTTTTTATCGACAGGCCCCCTACGAGCAGTACTTC | CASSFYRQAPYEQYF | TRBJ2-7 | TRBV27 | - | -
TGTGCCACCAGTGATTCGAGACAGGTCTCCTACGAGCAGTACTTC | CATSDSRQVSYEQYF | TRBJ2-7 | TRBV24-1 | - | -
TGTGCCAGCAGGCTTAGCGGGACTAGCGGCTCCGGGGCGGATACGCAGTATTTT | CASRLSGTSGSGADTQYF | TRBJ2-3 | TRBV7-2 | - | TRBD2
TGTGCCAGTAGCTACAACCGGGTCGCCTACGAGCAGTACTTC | CASSYNRVAYEQYF | TRBJ2-7 | TRBV19 | - | -
TGTGCCAGCAGCGCCCGACTAGAGGGTCTCAATGAGCAGTTCTTC | CASSARLEGLNEQFF | TRBJ2-1 | TRBV9 | - | -
TGTGCCAGCAGTGTTATGGGGGGTCCTAGCAATCAGCCCCAGCATTTT | CASSVMGGPSNQPQHF | TRBJ1-5 | TRBV6-1 | - | -
TGTGCCAGCAGTCCTAGGCGGGCGCTTTCGAACTATGGCTACACCTTC | CASSPRRALSNYGYTF | TRBJ1-2 | TRBV2 | - | -
TGTGCCAGCAGCCCAAGCGGGGGCGGCTACACCTTC | CASSPSGGGYTF | TRBJ1-2 | TRBV27 | - | -
TGTGCCAGCAGCTCCCGACAGGGGGGCAAATATGGCTACACCTTC | CASSSRQGGKYGYTF | TRBJ1-2 | TRBV9 | - | TRBD1
TGTGCCAGCAGTAGGTTCGGGGGTTCCTATAATTCACCCCTCCACTTT | CASSRFGGSYNSPLHF | TRBJ1-6 | TRBV2 | - | -
TGTGCCAGCAGTTTATCAGGGGGCCCCTACACAGATACGCAGTATTTT | CASSLSGGPYTDTQYF | TRBJ2-3 | TRBV27 | - | TRBD1
TGTGCCAGCAGACCGGGACAGGGCATTAGCTACACCTTC | CASRPGQGISYTF | TRBJ1-2 | TRBV5-4 | - | TRBD1
TGTGCCAGTAGTATCAGGGGACCATATAGCAATCAGCCCCAGCATTTT | CASSIRGPYSNQPQHF | TRBJ1-5 | TRBV19 | - | -
TGTGCCAGCGCCCCGGGGGGCGCGAACACCGGGGAGCTGTTTTTT | CASAPGGANTGELFF | TRBJ2-2 | TRBV11-3 | - | -
TGTGCCAGCAGCCCGCGTTCAGGACGGGACAACTTCTACGAGCAGTACTTC | CASSPRSGRDNFYEQYF | TRBJ2-7 | TRBV3-1/TRBV3-2 | - | -
TGCGCCAGCAGCTTGGTATCCGGGACAGCTGGAAACACCATATATTTT | CASSLVSGTAGNTIYF | TRBJ1-3 | TRBV5-1 | few | TRBD1
TGTGCCAGCAGCGTTTCGGGGGGAAACACCATATATTTT | CASSVSGGNTIYF | TRBJ1-3 | TRBV6-6 | - | -
TGTGCCTGGAGCAGGGAAATGATAGGTAACGGGGAGCTGTTTTTT | CAWSREMIGNGELFF | TRBJ2-2 | TRBV30 | - | -
TGTGCCAGCAGCGTTGACAGGGAGCAAGGCTACACCTTC | CASSVDREQGYTF | TRBJ1-2 | TRBV7-9 | once | TRBD1
TGTGCCACCTCCAGGGCGGCCTATGGCTACACCTTC | CATSRAAYGYTF | TRBJ1-2 | TRBV3-1/TRBV3-2 | - | -
TGTGCCAGCAGCTTCTCCGGTGGGGGGAATTCACCCCTCCACTTT | CASSFSGGGNSPLHF | TRBJ1-6 | TRBV7-3 | few | -
TGTGCCACCAGTGCCGCGGGACCCCAAGGGGAGACCCAGTACTTC | CATSAAGPQGETQYF | TRBJ2-5 | TRBV24-1 | - | -
TGCGCCAGCAGCCGGGAGTACCAAGAGACCCAGTACTTC | CASSREYQETQYF | TRBJ2-5 | TRBV5-1 | - | -
TGTGCCAGCAGTGACGTGTCCGGGACACCCAATCAGCCCCAGCATTTT | CASSDVSGTPNQPQHF | TRBJ1-5 | TRBV6-1 | - | -
TGTGCCAGTAGTCGTAGCGGGGGGACCGGGGAGCTGTTTTTT | CASSRSGGTGELFF | TRBJ2-2 | TRBV19 | - | TRBD2
TGCGCCAGCAGCTGGGACGGGACAGGGACCTACGAGCAGTACTTC | CASSWDGTGTYEQYF | TRBJ2-7 | TRBV5-1 | - | TRBD1
TGTGCCAGCAGTGGCAACAGGGAGAGGGGTTCACCCCTCCACTTT | CASSGNRERGSPLHF | TRBJ1-6 | TRBV2 | few | -
TGTGCCAGCAGCCTGGACAGGGACGCTGAAGCTTTCTTT | CASSLDRDAEAFF | TRBJ1-1 | TRBV7-7 | - | TRBD1
TGTGCCAGTAGTGCCCGACAGGGGGCGGATCAGCCCCAGCATTTT | CASSARQGADQPQHF | TRBJ1-5 | TRBV19 | - | TRBD1